The clone carrying this TCR beta chain was seen at least ten times. The sample is drawn from a study of T cell repertoires in cytomegalovirus infection. Germline V CDR1 and CDR2: SGHTA, FQGTGA. The CDR3 extends over 16 amino acids. Trimming cost V 5 bases and J 2 bases; bases outside gene matches: 7. TCRdb itself ran the reads through MiXCR, one entry per CDR3 protein. The sample has hundreds of thousands of distinct CDR3 sequences; roughly 10% are singletons. The V gene is TRBV7-3, the J gene TRBJ2-5; 11 positions match TRBD2. The clonotype was recovered from a human donor in good health (CMV status not recorded). Some clones in this sample may be carry-over from other donors' samples. Material for sequencing was PBMCs. As DNA, the CDR3 is TGTGCCAGCAGCATCTCTGGGACTAGCGGACAAGAGACCCAGTACTTC. It is translated as CASSISGTSGQETQYF.